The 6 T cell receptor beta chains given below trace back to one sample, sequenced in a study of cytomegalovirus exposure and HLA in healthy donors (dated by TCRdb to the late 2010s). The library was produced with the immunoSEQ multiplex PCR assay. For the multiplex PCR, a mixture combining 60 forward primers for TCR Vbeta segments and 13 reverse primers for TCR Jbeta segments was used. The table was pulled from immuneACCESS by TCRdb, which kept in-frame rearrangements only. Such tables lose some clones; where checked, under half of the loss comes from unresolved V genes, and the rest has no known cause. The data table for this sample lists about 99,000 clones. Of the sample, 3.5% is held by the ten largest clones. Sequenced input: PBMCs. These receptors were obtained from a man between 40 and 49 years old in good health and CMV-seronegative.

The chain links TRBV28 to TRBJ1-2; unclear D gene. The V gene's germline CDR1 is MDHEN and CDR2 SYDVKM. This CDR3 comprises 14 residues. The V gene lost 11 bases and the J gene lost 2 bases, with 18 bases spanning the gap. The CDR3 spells CAVWLEGDNYGYTF. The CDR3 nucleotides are TGTGCCGTTTGGCTCGAGGGTGACAACTATGGCTACACCTTC.

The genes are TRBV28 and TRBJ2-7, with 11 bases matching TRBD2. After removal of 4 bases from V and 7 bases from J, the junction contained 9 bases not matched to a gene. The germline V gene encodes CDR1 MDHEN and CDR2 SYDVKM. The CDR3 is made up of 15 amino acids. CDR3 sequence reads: CASSSQSSGGWEQYF. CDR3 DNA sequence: TGTGCCAGCAGTTCCCAATCTAGCGGGGGGTGGGAGCAGTACTTC. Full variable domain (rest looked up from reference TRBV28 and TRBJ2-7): DVKVTQSSRYLVKRTGEKVFLECVQDMDHENMFWYRQDPGLGLRLIYFSYDVKMKEKGDIPEGYSVSREKKERFSLILESASTNQTSMYLCASSSQSSGGWEQYFGPGTRLTVT.

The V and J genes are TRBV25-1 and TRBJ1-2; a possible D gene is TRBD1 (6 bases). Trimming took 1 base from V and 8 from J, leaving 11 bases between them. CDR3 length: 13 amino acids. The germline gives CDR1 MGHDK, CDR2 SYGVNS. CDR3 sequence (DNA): TGTGCCAGCAGTGAATCTCGGACAGTAGGCTACACCTTC. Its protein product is CASSESRTVGYTF.

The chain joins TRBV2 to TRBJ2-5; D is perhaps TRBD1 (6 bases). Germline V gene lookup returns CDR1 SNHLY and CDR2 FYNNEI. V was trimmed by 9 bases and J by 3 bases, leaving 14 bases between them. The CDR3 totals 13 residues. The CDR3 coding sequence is TGTGCCAGTTGGGGGCAGACCGAAGAGACCCAGTACTTC. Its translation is CASWGQTEETQYF. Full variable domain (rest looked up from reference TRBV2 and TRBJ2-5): EPEVTQTPSHQVTQMGQEVILRCVPISNHLYFYWYRQILGQKVEFLVSFYNNEISEKSEIFDDQFSVERPDGSNFTLKIRSTKLEDSAMYFCASWGQTEETQYFGPGTRLLVL.

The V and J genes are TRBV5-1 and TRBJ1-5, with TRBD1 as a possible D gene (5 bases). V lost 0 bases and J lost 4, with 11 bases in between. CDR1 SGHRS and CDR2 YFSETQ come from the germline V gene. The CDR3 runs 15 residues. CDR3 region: CASSLGGERNQPQHF. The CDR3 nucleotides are TGCGCCAGCAGCTTGGGGGGGGAACGGAATCAGCCCCAGCATTTT.

CDR3: CASSEGRPSGRLYEQYF. The DNA for the CDR3 is TGCGCCAGCAGTGAAGGTAGGCCTAGCGGGAGGTTATACGAGCAGTACTTC. This rearrangement joins TRBV10-1 to TRBJ2-7; TRBD2 matches 11 bases. J was trimmed by 4 bases and V by 3 bases; bases with no gene match: 11. There are 17 residues in the CDR3. In germline, CDR1 is WNHNN, CDR2 SYGVQD (reference sequence).